This passage covers 14 T cell receptor beta chains from one sample sequenced in a study of blood T cell repertoires in COVID-19. Profiling relied on immunoSEQ multiplex PCR, and the TCRdb table lists in-frame clones only, not all of them. The data hold roughly 76,000 clones, with less than 95% observed a single time. The source material was peripheral blood. The receptors were gathered from a woman aged 60-75 years with active COVID-19.

The chain combines TRBV12-3 or TRBV12-4 with TRBJ2-3, with D tentatively TRBD2 (6 bases). This CDR3 region has 12 residues. V was shortened by 6 bases and J by 6 bases, with 10 bases between the two germline ends. CDR3 DNA sequence: TGTGCCAGCAGCACTGCGGGGGATACGCAGTATTTT. This translates into CASSTAGDTQYF.

The chain carries TRBV25-1 and TRBJ1-2; no clear D gene. The CDR3 loop spans 14 amino acids. The germline V and J ends were trimmed by 2 bases and 4 bases, with 11 bases remaining between them. The germline CDR1 and CDR2 sequences are MGHDK and SYGVNS. The CDR3 nucleotides are TGTGCCAGCAGTGAACTAGGTGTAAGCTATGGCTACACCTTC. Its translation: CASSELGVSYGYTF.

The chain uses TRBV4-2 and TRBJ2-7, with TRBD2 identical over 8 bases. The V gene's germline CDR1 is LGHNA and CDR2 YNFKEQ. Trimming removed 0 bases from V and 4 bases from J; junction bases left unmatched: 11. CDR3 length: 17 residues. DNA for the CDR3: TGTGCCAGCAGCCAAGATGAGGGAGTGGGACTAGGGTACGAGCAGTACTTC. Translating it yields CASSQDEGVGLGYEQYF.

The V and J genes are TRBV5-4 and TRBJ2-7, with D uncertain. Germline values: CDR1 SGHNT, CDR2 YYREEE (reference sequence). The CDR3 loop spans 15 amino acids. Trimming cost V 2 bases and J 1 base, with 13 bases left between them. The CDR3 reads CASSFESTGSYEQYF. In DNA, the CDR3 is TGTGCCAGCAGCTTCGAAAGCACGGGTTCCTACGAGCAGTACTTC.

The V gene is TRBV7-6, the J gene TRBJ2-1, with 7 bases matching TRBD1. This CDR3 contains 15 residues. With 2 bases clipped from V and 0 bases from J, the junction kept 1 base outside the gene matches. In germline, CDR1 is SGHVS, CDR2 FNYEAQ. The CDR3 is CASSLTGVSYNEQFF. The CDR3, as DNA: TGTGCCAGCAGCTTAACAGGGGTCTCCTACAATGAGCAGTTCTTC. Full variable domain (missing parts from reference TRBV7-6 and TRBJ2-1): GAGVSQSPRYKVTKRGQDVALRCDPISGHVSLYWYRQALGQGPEFLTYFNYEAQQDKSGLPNDRFSAERPEGSISTLTIQRTEQRDSAMYRCASSLTGVSYNEQFFGPGTRLTVL.

This chain's CDR3 is CAWSPLGPGRTDTQYF. The DNA of the CDR3 is TGTGCCTGGAGCCCCCTAGGCCCGGGTAGGACAGATACGCAGTATTTT. This chain connects TRBV30 to TRBJ2-3; D ambiguous. Germline V CDR1 and CDR2: GTSNPN, SVGIG (reference sequence). The CDR3 is made up of 16 amino acids. With 3 bases removed from V and 3 bases from J, the gap between germline ends came to 19 bases.

In its sample, this clone was seen once. V gene TRBV4-1 combines with J gene TRBJ1-1; tentatively, D is TRBD1 (6 bases). The CDR3 spans 14 residues. V was clipped by 4 bases and J by 4 bases, with 13 bases between them. Germline V gene lookup returns CDR1 MGHRA and CDR2 YSYEKL. CDR3 in DNA: TGCGCCAGCAGCCCCGCAACAGGGCGCACTGAAGCTTTCTTT. This sequence encodes CASSPATGRTEAFF.

CDR3 bases: TGTGCCAGCAGTGCGAGAGGGGGCTTCGGCTACACCTTC. Its translation: CASSARGGFGYTF. The chain recombines TRBV6-6 with TRBJ1-2, with 7 bases identical to TRBD1. V shed 5 bases and J 8 bases; nucleotides not matched to a gene: 8. The CDR3 runs to 13 residues. CDR1 is MNHNY, CDR2 SVGAGI, per germline (reference sequence).

This clone was observed a single time. The chain employs TRBV28 and TRBJ2-1, with 7 positions matching TRBD1. Germline loops: CDR1 MDHEN, CDR2 SYDVKM. J was trimmed by 5 bases and V by 8 bases; bases with no gene match: 6. The CDR3 spans 13 residues. CDR3 sequence: CASRQGIDNEQFF. The CDR3 DNA sequence: TGTGCCAGCCGACAGGGCATAGACAATGAGCAGTTCTTC.

Written as DNA, the CDR3 is TGTGCCAGCAGCTTGTTATCGCGGGGCCGGCGCAGCTCCTACGAGCAGTACTTC. The encoded protein is CASSLLSRGRRSSYEQYF. The chain couples TRBV5-6 to TRBJ2-7; D is perhaps TRBD2 (6 bases). This CDR3 spans 18 amino acids. V dropped 1 base and J dropped 0 bases, with 20 bases sitting between them. Per germline, CDR1 SGHDT and CDR2 YYEEEE.

The rearrangement joins TRBV7-2 to TRBJ2-1; D unresolved. This CDR3 is 12 amino acids long. Germline V CDR1 and CDR2: SGHTA, FQGNSA. Trimming took off 5 bases at V and 10 bases at J, with 12 bases between the two ends. The CDR3 DNA sequence: TGTGCCAGCAGCCTCCGGTGGTACGAGCAGTTCTTC. It translates to CASSLRWYEQFF.

This clone was picked up one time. CDR3 residues: CASSLPVAGGPDTQYF. In DNA, the CDR3 is TGCGCCAGCAGCTTGCCCGTAGCGGGGGGTCCAGATACGCAGTATTTT. The chain joins TRBV5-1 to TRBJ2-3; 10 nucleotides agree with TRBD2. Germline assignment: CDR1 SGHRS and CDR2 YFSETQ. V was pared by 1 base and J by 4 bases, with 6 bases of the junction left unmatched. The length of the CDR3 is 16 residues.

The rearrangement joins TRBV11-2 to TRBJ2-1; 11 nucleotides match TRBD2. The length of the CDR3 is 16 residues. Unmatched junction bases numbered 9, after V lost 3 bases and J lost 8 bases. In germline, CDR1 is SGHAT, CDR2 FQNNGV. CDR3 region: CASSLGLAAGRDEQFF. CDR3 DNA: TGTGCCAGCAGCTTGGGACTAGCGGCAGGTCGGGATGAGCAGTTCTTC.

The V gene is TRBV5-4, the J gene TRBJ2-1, with TRBD2 identical over 10 bases. The CDR3 length is 14 residues. CDR1 is SGHNT, CDR2 YYREEE, per germline (reference sequence). The ends lost 4 bases at V and 8 bases at J; junction bases unmatched: 6. The CDR3 protein is CASSPEGTSDEQFF. DNA of the CDR3: TGTGCCAGCAGCCCCGAGGGGACTAGCGATGAGCAGTTCTTC.